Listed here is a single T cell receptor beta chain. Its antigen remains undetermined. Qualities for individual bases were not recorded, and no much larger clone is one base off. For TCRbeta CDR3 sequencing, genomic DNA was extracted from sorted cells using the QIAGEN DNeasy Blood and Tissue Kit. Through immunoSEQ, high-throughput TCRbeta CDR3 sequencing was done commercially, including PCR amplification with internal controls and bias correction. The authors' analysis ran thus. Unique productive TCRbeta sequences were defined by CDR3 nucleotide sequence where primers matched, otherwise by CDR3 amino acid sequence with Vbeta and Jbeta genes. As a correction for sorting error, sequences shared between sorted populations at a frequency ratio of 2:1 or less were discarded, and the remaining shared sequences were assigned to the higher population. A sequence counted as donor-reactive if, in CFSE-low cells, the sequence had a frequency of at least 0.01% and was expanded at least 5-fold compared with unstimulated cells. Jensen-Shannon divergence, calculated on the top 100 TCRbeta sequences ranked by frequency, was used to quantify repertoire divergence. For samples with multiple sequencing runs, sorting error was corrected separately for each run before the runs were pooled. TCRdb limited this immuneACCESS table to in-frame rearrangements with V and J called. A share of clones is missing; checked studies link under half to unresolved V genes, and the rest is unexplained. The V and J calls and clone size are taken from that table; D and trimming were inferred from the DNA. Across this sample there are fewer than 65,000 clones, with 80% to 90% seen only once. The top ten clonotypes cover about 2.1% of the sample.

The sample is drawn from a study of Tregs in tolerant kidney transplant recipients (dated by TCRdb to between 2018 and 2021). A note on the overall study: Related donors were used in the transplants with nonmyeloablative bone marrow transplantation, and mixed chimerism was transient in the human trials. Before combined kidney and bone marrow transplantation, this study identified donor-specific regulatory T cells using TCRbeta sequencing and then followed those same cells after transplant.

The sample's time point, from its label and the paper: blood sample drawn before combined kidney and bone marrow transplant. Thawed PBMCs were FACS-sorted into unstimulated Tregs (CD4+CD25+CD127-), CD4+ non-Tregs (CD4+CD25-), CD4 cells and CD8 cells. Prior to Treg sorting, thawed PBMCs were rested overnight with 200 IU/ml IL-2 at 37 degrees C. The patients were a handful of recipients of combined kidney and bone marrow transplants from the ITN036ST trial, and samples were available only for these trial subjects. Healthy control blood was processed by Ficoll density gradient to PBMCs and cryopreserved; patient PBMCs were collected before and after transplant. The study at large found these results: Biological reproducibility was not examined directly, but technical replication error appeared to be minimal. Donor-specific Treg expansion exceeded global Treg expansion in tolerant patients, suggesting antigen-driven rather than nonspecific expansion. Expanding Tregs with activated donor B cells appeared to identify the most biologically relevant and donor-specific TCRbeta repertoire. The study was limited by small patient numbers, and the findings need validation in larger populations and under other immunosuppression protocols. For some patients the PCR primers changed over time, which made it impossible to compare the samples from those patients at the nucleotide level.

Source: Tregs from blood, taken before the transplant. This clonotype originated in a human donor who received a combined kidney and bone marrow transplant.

Read as DNA, the sequence is TGTGCCAGCAGCTTACCAGCGGGAGGAGAGACCCAGTACTTC. Translated, this gives CASSLPAGGETQYF. Recombination joined TRBV7-9 with TRBJ2-5, and 9 junction bases match TRBD2. The germline V gene encodes CDR1 SEHNR and CDR2 FQNEAQ (reference sequence). The CDR3 runs 14 residues from the cysteine to the phenylalanine. Solely the CDR3 DNA is kept, with 42 bases framed from the first base. The V end gives up 2 bases and the J end 4 bases, leaving 2 bases in the junction not matched to a gene. Supplemented by the reference TRBV7-9 and TRBJ2-5 proteins around the CDR3, the complete variable domain is DTGVSQNPRHKITKRGQNVTFRCDPISEHNRLYWYRQTLGQGPEFLTYFQNEAQLEKSRLLSDRFSAERPKGSFSTLEIQRTEQGDSAMYLCASSLPAGGETQYFGPGTRLLVL.